These T cell receptor beta chains were read from a single sample in a study of molecular identifiers for immune sequencing clone quantification. A single record per CDR3 protein comes from TCRdb applying MiXCR to the PCR reads. The top ten hold over 1.2% of the sample, which has 63,000 or so distinct CDR3 sequences, around 17% seen once. Sequenced sample: naive CD8+ T cells from blood, with Jurkat cell RNA spiked in. The origin of the receptors is a human donor in good health. Some libraries in this study had Jurkat cell RNA spiked in. The CDR3 runs from the conserved cysteine through the conserved F or W. Fields, in order: J gene, clone size, CDR3 length, D gene, V gene, CDR3 DNA, CDR3 protein. A D gene is named only where the DNA matches it firmly. Not every row has a clone size; where given, it reads once, few, many or a size class.

TRBJ2-7 few 15 . TRBV27 TGTGCCAGCAGTCCCACCCGTTGGGAAAGGTACGAGCAGTACTTC CASSPTRWERYEQYF
TRBJ2-1 . 14 . TRBV27 TGTGCCAGCAGCCGGGACTGGTCCTACAATGAGCAGTTCTTC CASSRDWSYNEQFF
TRBJ2-5 many 16 . TRBV4-2 TGTGCCAGCAGCCAAGAGGAGGCCAACCGGGGGGAGACCCAGTACTTC CASSQEEANRGETQYF
TRBJ2-1 many 11 . TRBV2 TGTGCCAGCAGAGACGACTATCGTTCGTTCTTC CASRDDYRSFF
TRBJ1-5 many 14 . TRBV6-5 TGTGCCAGCAGTCCCGGACAGTCCGGTCAGCCCCAGCATTTT CASSPGQSGQPQHF
TRBJ2-7 . 15 TRBD2 TRBV27 TGTGCCAGCAGGCTACTAGCGGGAGTATCGGAAGAGCAGTACTTC CASRLLAGVSEEQYF
TRBJ2-7 many 13 TRBD1 TRBV29-1 TGCAGCGTTGAGACAGGGGGCTCCTACGAGCAGTACTTC CSVETGGSYEQYF
TRBJ2-5 . 16 TRBD2 TRBV4-1 TGCGCCAGCAGCCCCGACCGGGAGGGCCTGGGAGAGACCCAGTACTTC CASSPDREGLGETQYF
TRBJ1-1 many 16 TRBD1 TRBV12-3/TRBV12-4 TGTGCCAGCAGTTTTGGGACAGGGGTTCTAAACACTGAAGCTTTCTTT CASSFGTGVLNTEAFF
TRBJ1-1 many 12 . TRBV6-2/TRBV6-3 TGTGCCAGCAGTAACTTGGGGGACTGGGCTTTCTTT CASSNLGDWAFF
TRBJ2-1 many 19 TRBD2 TRBV7-2 TGTGCCAGCAGCAAAGAGGGTTGGATATCAGCGGGAGGGCCGCATGAGCAGTTCTTC CASSKEGWISAGGPHEQFF
TRBJ1-5 many 14 TRBD1 TRBV7-9 TGTGCCAGCAGCTTAGGGCAGGGGGATCAGCCCCAGCATTTT CASSLGQGDQPQHF
TRBJ2-7 many 18 . TRBV18 TGTGCCAGCTCACATAAGGGGATCTACTCCGGGTGGGACTACGAGCAGTACTTC CASSHKGIYSGWDYEQYF
TRBJ2-7 many 14 . TRBV5-1 TGCGCCAGCAGCTTGGGGCAGGGGCTCTACGAGCAGTACTTC CASSLGQGLYEQYF
TRBJ2-2 few 14 . TRBV10-3 TGTGCCATCAGTGAGTCCCTCTTAACCGGGGAGCTGTTTTTT CAISESLLTGELFF
TRBJ2-7 many 14 TRBD1 TRBV4-3 TGCGCCAGCAGTCAGGACAGGGGGAGCTACGAGCAGTACTTC CASSQDRGSYEQYF
TRBJ1-1 many 12 . TRBV28 TGTGCCAGCACCCCCTCGGGTTATGAAGCTTTCTTT CASTPSGYEAFF
TRBJ2-5 many 12 TRBD2 TRBV4-1 TGCGCCAGCAGCCCGGGACTAGCCCCCCAGTACTTC CASSPGLAPQYF
TRBJ2-7 many 14 TRBD2 TRBV20-1 TGCAGTGCCACGGAGGCGGGAGCGAGGTACGAGCAGTACTTC CSATEAGARYEQYF
TRBJ2-1 many 16 . TRBV7-9 TGTGCCAGCAGCGTAACGACAGGAAGCTCCTACAATGAGCAGTTCTTC CASSVTTGSSYNEQFF
TRBJ2-1 many 13 TRBD2 TRBV20-1 TGCAGTGCCGCTAGCGGGATCGGGAATGAGCAGTTCTTC CSAASGIGNEQFF
TRBJ2-5 many 15 . TRBV7-8 TGTGCCAGCACCAAGCGGGCAGGACCTCAAGAGACCCAGTACTTC CASTKRAGPQETQYF
TRBJ2-1 many 13 . TRBV29-1 TGCAGCGTCGAGGCAGGGGTTTCCTATGAGCAGTTCTTC CSVEAGVSYEQFF
TRBJ2-2 few 14 . TRBV7-7 TGTGCCAGCAGCCGACGACCCGGAGGGGGGGAGCTGTTTTTT CASSRRPGGGELFF
TRBJ1-2 . 14 TRBD1 TRBV6-5 TGTGTCAGCAGTTACTCGGAGACAGGGGAAGGCTACACCTTC CVSSYSETGEGYTF
TRBJ2-7 . 18 . TRBV27 TGTGCCAGCAGTTTAACCGCGATTGATTCTCGGCTCCACTACGAGCAGTACTTC CASSLTAIDSRLHYEQYF
TRBJ2-3 many 15 . TRBV19 TGTGCCAGTAGTAGAGGGACTTTCCGCACAGATACGCAGTATTTT CASSRGTFRTDTQYF
TRBJ2-1 many 11 . TRBV29-1 TGCAGCGTTGTCAGAGACAATGAGCAGTTCTTC CSVVRDNEQFF
TRBJ2-7 many 14 TRBD1 TRBV29-1 TGCATCTGGAGTCGAGACAGGGGAAGATACGAGCAGTACTTC CIWSRDRGRYEQYF
TRBJ2-1 few 17 TRBD2 TRBV20-1 TGCAGTGCTAGTGGTCCTAGCGGGAGGCTGGCCTACAATGAGCAGTTCTTC CSASGPSGRLAYNEQFF
TRBJ1-5 few 14 . TRBV5-1 TGCGCCAGCAGCCCGGAAGGGCTTTATCAGCCCCAGCATTTT CASSPEGLYQPQHF
TRBJ1-5 many 16 TRBD1 TRBV6-6 TGTGCCAGCAGTTACATCCCGGGACAGAAAGATCAGCCCCAGCATTTT CASSYIPGQKDQPQHF
TRBJ1-1 many 12 . TRBV7-9 TGTGCCAGCAGCTCAGAAAACACTGAAGCTTTCTTT CASSSENTEAFF
TRBJ2-7 many 15 TRBD1 TRBV9 TGTGCCAGCAGCCCACGGGGACAGCTAACCTACGAGCAGTACTTC CASSPRGQLTYEQYF
TRBJ2-1 many 15 . TRBV12-3/TRBV12-4 TGTGCCAGCAGTCCCCCTGGGGGCGGCATCATGGAGCAGTTCTTC CASSPPGGGIMEQFF
TRBJ2-7 many 15 TRBD2 TRBV4-2 TGTGCCAGCAGCCCAACCGGGACTAGCGGGTACGAGCAGTACTTC CASSPTGTSGYEQYF
TRBJ2-1 many 13 . TRBV11-3 TGTGCCAGCAGCTCCCACACCGACAATGAGCAGTTCTTC CASSSHTDNEQFF
TRBJ2-1 many 17 TRBD2 TRBV11-2 TGTGCCAGCAGCTTATATCTAGCGGGAGGGCCTGGGGATGAGCAGTTCTTC CASSLYLAGGPGDEQFF
TRBJ2-7 many 11 . TRBV25-1 TGTGCCAGCAGTGCGAACTACGAGCAGTACTTC CASSANYEQYF
TRBJ2-7 many 14 . TRBV28 TGTGCCAGCAGTTTCACGGGGTCCTCCTACGAGCAGTACTTC CASSFTGSSYEQYF
TRBJ2-2 many 13 . TRBV29-1 TGCAGCGTCCTTCGGCAGAACACCGGGGAGCTGTTTTTT CSVLRQNTGELFF
TRBJ2-2 . 16 TRBD2 TRBV29-1 TGCAGCGTTGTGACTAGCGGGAGGGGCGGGGGGGGGGAGCTGTTTTTT CSVVTSGRGGGGELFF
TRBJ2-1 many 15 . TRBV11-2 TGTGCCAGCAGCTTAATACTAGCACGTTACAATGAGCAGTTCTTC CASSLILARYNEQFF
TRBJ1-6 many 12 . TRBV28 TGTGCCAGCTCTAACGATAATTCACCCCTCCACTTT CASSNDNSPLHF